These 28 T cell receptor beta chains came from one sample sequenced in a study of OX40 agonist ivuxolimab in advanced cancers. TCRdb's copy holds only in-frame clones and misses some; the assay was immunoSEQ multiplex PCR. The data show 30,000 to 45,000 clones, roughly 77% seen once. The starting material was CD4+ or CD8+ T cells sorted from blood, obtained in a trial of the OX40 agonist ivuxolimab. Receptors originate from an adult with an advanced solid tumor such as melanoma, head and neck, liver or kidney cancer.

This rearrangement joins TRBV19 to TRBJ1-2; D possibly corresponds to TRBD1 (6 bases). CDR3 length: 13 amino acids. The V gene lost 3 bases and the J gene lost 8 bases, with 13 bases spanning the gap. Germline V gene data show CDR1 as LNHDA and CDR2 as SQIVND (reference sequence). CDR3 residues: CASSILLGGGYTF. The CDR3, as DNA: TGTGCCAGTAGTATCCTACTGGGGGGCGGCTACACCTTC.

The V call is TRBV6-1, the J call TRBJ2-7, with 8 nucleotides matching TRBD2. Germline V CDR1 and CDR2: MNHNS, SASEGT. V shed 3 bases and J 1 base; nucleotides not matched to a gene: 5. The length of the CDR3 is 15 residues. The CDR3: CASSEWTSSSYEQYF. The CDR3 DNA reads as TGTGCCAGCAGTGAGTGGACTAGCTCTTCCTACGAGCAGTACTTC.

The chain uses TRBV6-1 and TRBJ1-2, with D unresolved. From germline, CDR1 is MNHNS and CDR2 SASEGT. The CDR3 is 13 residues long. Trimming took off 6 bases at V and 2 bases at J, with 10 bases between the two ends. The CDR3 bases are TGTGCCAGCAGCCTGGACGAGAACTATGGCTACACCTTC. This sequence encodes CASSLDENYGYTF.

V is TRBV7-8 and J is TRBJ1-1, with D maybe TRBD1 (6 bases). V was cut by 1 base and J by 0 bases, with 24 bases left in between. CDR3 length equals 20 residues. Germline-derived CDR1 and CDR2 are SGHVS and FQNEAQ. DNA of the CDR3: TGTGCCAGCAGCTTAGAGGACCGGGGGCTCAGCGGTCTCATGAACACTGAAGCTTTCTTT. Translated: CASSLEDRGLSGLMNTEAFF.

The rearrangement links TRBV25-1 to TRBJ2-2, with D possibly TRBD1 on 6 matching bases. This CDR3 spans 15 amino acids. Looked up from germline, CDR1 is MGHDK and CDR2 is SYGVNS. Trimming pared 4 bases from V and 1 base from J, leaving 10 bases between. The CDR3 loop is CASSGGGLNTGELFF. The CDR3 DNA reads TGTGCCAGCAGTGGTGGGGGCCTGAACACCGGGGAGCTGTTTTTT.

The V gene is TRBV7-2, the J gene TRBJ1-2, with no clear D. Germline V lookup: CDR1 SGHTA, CDR2 FQGNSA. Deletions cut 5 bases from V and 1 base from J, with 8 bases between. The CDR3 is 13 amino acids. CDR3 amino acids: CASSQQLNYGYTF. The CDR3 DNA reads as TGTGCCAGCAGCCAACAGCTTAACTATGGCTACACCTTC.

This chain links TRBV7-9 with TRBJ1-5; D remains unclear. The V end was cut by 10 bases, the J end by 3 bases, with 16 bases between. Germline V gives CDR1 SEHNR, CDR2 FQNEAQ (reference sequence). The CDR3 spans 14 residues. CDR3 residues: CATQRAGHNQPQHF. For the CDR3, the DNA is TGTGCCACCCAACGGGCTGGGCACAATCAGCCCCAGCATTTT.

To note about this clone: This sample includes further DNA sequences coding for the same CDR3. V and J are TRBV9 and TRBJ2-6; D is possibly TRBD1 (6 bases). This CDR3 has 15 amino acids. Trimming shortened V by 3 bases and J by 1 base, and 8 bases separated the two germline ends. Germline V CDR1 and CDR2: SGDLS, YYNGEE. This chain's CDR3 is CASSAQGSGANVLTF. The CDR3 DNA sequence: TGTGCCAGCAGCGCACAGGGTTCTGGGGCCAACGTCCTGACTTTC.

This clone has a handful of counts. V usage is TRBV28 and J usage is TRBJ1-5, with D hard to call. CDR3 length equals 15 residues. V lost 4 bases and J 2 bases, leaving 12 bases between the germline ends. CDR1 and CDR2 from the germline V gene are MDHEN and SYDVKM. The CDR3 loop reads CASSSEGGGNQPQHF. The CDR3 bases are TGTGCCAGCAGTTCGGAGGGTGGTGGCAATCAGCCCCAGCATTTT.

This clone was detected once. This sequence joins TRBV6-6 and TRBJ2-1, with D unclear. CDR3 length: 14 amino acids. The V gene's germline CDR1 is MNHNY and CDR2 SVGAGI (reference sequence). Trimming left V 7 bases short and J 2 bases short, with 12 bases between. CDR3 sequence (DNA): TGTGCCAGCAAAGTGGCGAGCACCTACAATGAGCAGTTCTTC. It yields the protein CASKVASTYNEQFF.

In nucleotides, the CDR3 is TGCGCCAGCAGCCAAAACTCGGGACAGGGGCGTTACGAGCAGTACTTC. It specifies CASSQNSGQGRYEQYF. V is TRBV4-1 and J is TRBJ2-7; 10 bases map to TRBD1. The CDR3 is made up of 16 amino acids. CDR1 and CDR2 (germline): MGHRA, YSYEKL. J lost 4 bases, V lost 2 bases, and 8 bases had no gene match.

This clone was seen a single time. This sequence joins TRBV6-1 and TRBJ1-5; 9 bases are a match to TRBD1. The length of the CDR3 is 13 residues. Germline values: CDR1 MNHNS, CDR2 SASEGT. J gave up 6 bases and V 6 bases, and 3 bases lay outside the gene matches. The CDR3, as DNA: TGTGCCAGCAGGGGACAGGGAACTCAGCCCCAGCATTTT. It specifies CASRGQGTQPQHF.

This sequence joins TRBV7-2 and TRBJ2-7; TRBD1 agrees at 7 bases. This CDR3 is 13 amino acids long. From germline, CDR1 is SGHTA and CDR2 FQGNSA. V lost 1 base, J lost 9 bases, and 6 bases stayed unmatched. CDR3 residues: CASSLGTGVRQYF. The CDR3, as DNA: TGTGCCAGCAGCTTAGGCACAGGGGTGCGGCAGTACTTC.

CDR3 amino acids: CASTESRYEQFF. CDR3 bases: TGTGCCAGCACGGAATCACGATATGAGCAGTTCTTC. The V and J genes are TRBV2 and TRBJ2-1; D not certain. The germline gives CDR1 SNHLY, CDR2 FYNNEI. V was pared by 7 bases and J by 8 bases, with 12 bases between. The CDR3 has 12 amino acids.

CDR3 DNA sequence: TGTGCCAGCTCACCACAGGGCACTGAAGCTTTCTTT. It specifies CASSPQGTEAFF. This rearrangement joins TRBV18 to TRBJ1-1; D remains ambiguous. Per the germline V gene, CDR1 is KGHSH and CDR2 is LQKENI. V was shortened by 1 base and J by 4 bases, with 4 bases between the two germline ends. The CDR3 covers 12 residues.

The chain has TRBV18 and TRBJ2-5, with no clear D. This CDR3 comprises 13 residues. V was cut by 3 bases and J by 4 bases, with 9 bases left in between. Per germline, CDR1 KGHSH and CDR2 LQKENI. The CDR3 here is CASSPGISETQYF. As DNA, the CDR3 is TGTGCCAGCTCACCGGGCATCTCAGAGACCCAGTACTTC.

This clone appeared once. The chain has TRBV7-2 and TRBJ1-1; D unclear. The CDR3 spans 15 residues. Germline V CDR1 and CDR2: SGHTA, FQGNSA. Trimming took 4 bases from V and 0 from J, leaving 12 bases between them. The CDR3 loop is CASSSPAPMNTEAFF. The CDR3 DNA sequence: TGTGCCAGCAGCTCCCCCGCCCCCATGAACACTGAAGCTTTCTTT.

This clone was recorded a few times. The same CDR3 arises from other DNA sequences in this sample as well. The chain's CDR3 is CASSLGTEAFF. DNA of the CDR3: TGTGCCAGCAGTTTGGGCACTGAAGCTTTCTTT. The chain employs TRBV28 and TRBJ1-1; no reliable D call. This CDR3 has 11 amino acids. Germline CDR1 reads MDHEN; CDR2 reads SYDVKM. Trimming cost V 3 bases and J 4 bases, with 3 bases left between them. The full variable domain, its missing parts supplied by reference TRBV28 and TRBJ1-1, is DVKVTQSSRYLVKRTGEKVFLECVQDMDHENMFWYRQDPGLGLRLIYFSYDVKMKEKGDIPEGYSVSREKKERFSLILESASTNQTSMYLCASSLGTEAFFGQGTRLTVV.

This clone was observed once. V is TRBV5-1 and J is TRBJ2-7; a possible D gene is TRBD2 (5 bases). Per the germline V gene, CDR1 is SGHRS and CDR2 is YFSETQ. V was cut by 2 bases and J by 5 bases, with 11 bases left in between. CDR3 length: 13 residues. The CDR3 coding sequence is TGCGCCAGCAGCTTAGTGCTAGCCCACGAGCAGTACTTC. Translating it yields CASSLVLAHEQYF.

In its sample, this clone was seen a few times. The sample has other DNA sequences that encode this CDR3 too. The chain uses TRBV5-1 and TRBJ1-1; no definite D call. CDR3 size: 13 residues. CDR1 is SGHRS, CDR2 YFSETQ, per germline. The V end was cut by 0 bases, the J end by 3 bases, with 6 bases between. In nucleotides, the CDR3 is TGCGCCAGCAGCTTGGACGGCTACACTGAAGCTTTCTTT. This sequence encodes CASSLDGYTEAFF.

The V and J genes are TRBV28 and TRBJ2-1, with 7 positions matching TRBD2. The junction had 5 bases not matched to a gene; V was cut back by 6 bases and J by 0 bases. The germline V gene encodes CDR1 MDHEN and CDR2 SYDVKM. This CDR3 has 15 residues. DNA of the CDR3: TGTGCCAGCAGAAATGGGGGGGGCTCCTACAATGAGCAGTTCTTC. Residues: CASRNGGGSYNEQFF.

This clone occurred once. The chain is built from TRBV6-5 and TRBJ2-7; TRBD1 agrees at 12 bases. V was clipped by 6 bases and J by 4 bases; unmatched bases: 7. CDR3 length: 15 amino acids. The V gene's germline CDR1 is MNHEY and CDR2 SVGAGI. CDR3 coding DNA: TGTGCCAGCAGATCCGGGACAGGGGGCGCATACGAGCAGTACTTC. Translated: CASRSGTGGAYEQYF.

This chain links TRBV11-3 with TRBJ2-2, with a tentative D call TRBD2 (5 bases). V lost 3 bases to trimming and J lost 7 bases, with 12 bases between them. The CDR3 loop spans 14 amino acids. In germline, CDR1 is SGHNT, CDR2 YENEEA. DNA for the CDR3: TGTGCCAGCAGCTTCACCACCGGGGTCGGGGAGCTGTTTTTT. This gives the protein CASSFTTGVGELFF. The full variable domain, completed using reference TRBV11-3 and TRBJ2-2, is EAGVVQSPRYKIIEKKQPVAFWCNPISGHNTLYWYLQNLGQGPELLIRYENEEAVDDSQLPKDRFSAERLKGVDSTLKIQPAELGDSAVYLCASSFTTGVGELFFGEGSRLTVL.

The V call is TRBV7-8, the J call TRBJ1-5; D is unresolved. Between the trimmed V and J ends, which lost 1 base and 6 bases, there was a span of 13 bases. CDR1 is SGHVS, CDR2 FQNEAQ, per germline. The length of the CDR3 is 15 residues. The CDR3 loop reads CASSLVPVVGQPQHF. DNA of the CDR3: TGTGCCAGCAGCTTAGTTCCGGTAGTGGGTCAGCCCCAGCATTTT. The variable domain in full, completed from reference TRBV7-8 and TRBJ1-5, reads GAGVSQSPRYKVAKRGQDVALRCDPISGHVSLFWYQQALGQGPEFLTYFQNEAQLDKSGLPSDRFFAERPEGSVSTLKIQRTQQEDSAVYLCASSLVPVVGQPQHFGDGTRLSIL.

The chain joins TRBV5-6 to TRBJ2-7; a weak D match, TRBD2 (5 bases). V was pared by 7 bases and J by 6 bases, with 11 bases between. Per germline, CDR1 SGHDT and CDR2 YYEEEE. CDR3 length equals 11 residues. CDR3 DNA sequence: TGTGCCAGCGGCATTCGGGGCGAGCAGTACTTC. Protein sequence: CASGIRGEQYF.

The genes are TRBV5-4 and TRBJ2-5; perhaps D is TRBD1 or TRBD2 (5 bases each). Germline V gene lookup returns CDR1 SGHNT and CDR2 YYREEE (reference sequence). This CDR3 contains 13 residues. Trimming left V 4 bases short and J 7 bases short, with 14 bases between. The CDR3 protein is CASSRDGTGTQYF. The CDR3 DNA follows: TGTGCCAGCAGCCGGGACGGCACCGGGACCCAGTACTTC.

The chain employs TRBV30 and TRBJ1-4; TRBD1 is a possible D gene (5 bases). The V gene's germline CDR1 is GTSNPN and CDR2 SVGIG (reference sequence). The V end was cut by 8 bases, the J end by 3 bases, with 13 bases between. This CDR3 has 13 residues. CDR3 bases: TGTGCCGGCGCAGGGTGGCCTAATGAAAAACTGTTTTTT. As protein: CAGAGWPNEKLFF.

The chain couples TRBV19 to TRBJ2-4; D may be TRBD1 or TRBD2 (5 bases each). Germline V CDR1 and CDR2: LNHDA, SQIVND (reference sequence). The CDR3 is made up of 14 amino acids. V lost 7 bases and J lost 5, with 15 bases in between. CDR3: CASMNRDGQNIQYF. The CDR3 DNA follows: TGTGCCAGTATGAATCGGGACGGCCAAAACATTCAGTACTTC.